This TCR beta chain was identified during a study of breast tumors, draining lymph nodes, adjacent tissues. Study results and caveats: Most tumor T cells seemingly derive from lymph node, then expand in tumor.

The CDR3 region is 22 residues in length, termini included. Germline-derived CDR1 and CDR2 are MNHEY and SVGAGI. From the multiplex PCR reads, TCRdb called clonotypes with MiXCR, one entry per CDR3 protein. The sample includes 15,000 to 20,000 distinct CDR3 sequences, over 40% of them seen just once. Turning to this clonotype: Its antigen is as yet unknown. No DNA is shown, since the ends of the CDR3 on it are uncertain; the CDR3 is the one TCRdb lists.

The sequence was obtained from a female donor with breast cancer. Some clones in this sample may be carry-over from other donors' samples. Sequencing was done on a sample of breast tumor tissue. The V call is TRBV6-5, the J call TRBJ2-3; the D segment call TRBD1 is taken from the table without a DNA check. The CDR3: CASSHRDGYEQYFGPGTDTQYF.